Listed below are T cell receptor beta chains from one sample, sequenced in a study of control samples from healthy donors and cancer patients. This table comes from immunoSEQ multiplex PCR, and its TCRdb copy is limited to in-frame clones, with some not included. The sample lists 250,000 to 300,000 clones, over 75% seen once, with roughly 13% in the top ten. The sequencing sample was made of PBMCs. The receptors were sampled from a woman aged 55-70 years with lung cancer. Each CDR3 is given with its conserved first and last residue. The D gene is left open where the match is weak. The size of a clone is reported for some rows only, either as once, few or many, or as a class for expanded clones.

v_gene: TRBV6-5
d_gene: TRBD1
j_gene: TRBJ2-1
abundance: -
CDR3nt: TGTGCCAGCAGATGGACAGGGGACAATGAGCAGTTCTTC
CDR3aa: CASRWTGDNEQFF

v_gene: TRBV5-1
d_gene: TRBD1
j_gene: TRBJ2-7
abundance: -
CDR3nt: TGCGCCAGCAGCGTTGATGGACAGGGTCTCAGCGAGCAGTACTTC
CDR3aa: CASSVDGQGLSEQYF

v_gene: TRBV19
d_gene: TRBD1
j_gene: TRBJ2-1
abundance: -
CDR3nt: TGTGCCAGTAGTATGCACAGGGGCCTTGGGGATGAGCAGTTCTTC
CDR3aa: CASSMHRGLGDEQFF

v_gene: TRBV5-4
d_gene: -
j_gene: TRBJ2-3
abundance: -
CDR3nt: TGTGCCAGCAGGAGGGACGGGAGCACAGATACGCAGTATTTT
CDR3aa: CASRRDGSTDTQYF

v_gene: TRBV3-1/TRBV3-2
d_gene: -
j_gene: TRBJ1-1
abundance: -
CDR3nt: TGTGCCAGCAGCCAAGGTGGGCGGGAGTGGACTGAAGCTTTCTTT
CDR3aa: CASSQGGREWTEAFF

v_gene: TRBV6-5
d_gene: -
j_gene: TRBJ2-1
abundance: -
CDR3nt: TGTGCCAGCAGCCCCTTGGACAGCCACAATGAGCAGTTCTTC
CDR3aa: CASSPLDSHNEQFF

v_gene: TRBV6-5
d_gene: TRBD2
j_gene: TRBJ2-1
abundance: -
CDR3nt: TGTGCCAGCAGTTACCACATAGCGGGAGATTACAATGAGCAGTTCTTC
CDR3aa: CASSYHIAGDYNEQFF

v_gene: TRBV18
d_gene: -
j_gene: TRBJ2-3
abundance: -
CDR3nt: TGTGCCAGCTCAAAACGGACAGTGCTTTCCACAGATACGCAGTATTTT
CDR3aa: CASSKRTVLSTDTQYF

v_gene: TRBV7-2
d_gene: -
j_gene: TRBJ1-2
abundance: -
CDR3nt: TGTGCCAGCAGCCAGCAGACAGCTTTCTATGGCTACACCTTC
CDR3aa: CASSQQTAFYGYTF

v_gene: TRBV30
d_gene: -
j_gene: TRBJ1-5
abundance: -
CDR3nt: TGTGCCTGGAGTGTAAGGAGGGATCAGCCCCAGCATTTT
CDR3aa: CAWSVRRDQPQHF

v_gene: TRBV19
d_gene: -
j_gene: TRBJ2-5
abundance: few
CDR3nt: TGTGCCAGTAGTCCCCTGCATAGTTTGCAAGAGACCCAGTACTTC
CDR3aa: CASSPLHSLQETQYF

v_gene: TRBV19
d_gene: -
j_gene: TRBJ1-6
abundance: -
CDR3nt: TGTGCCAGTAGTACCTCCAGGGCCCAGGGTCCCCTCCACTTT
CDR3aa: CASSTSRAQGPLHF

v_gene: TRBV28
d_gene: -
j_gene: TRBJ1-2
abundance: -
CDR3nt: TGTGCCAGCAGTCCCCTCCTCGGCGGCGGCCCGGGCGGCTACACCTTC
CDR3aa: CASSPLLGGGPGGYTF

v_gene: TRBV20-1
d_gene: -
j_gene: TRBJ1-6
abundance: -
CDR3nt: TGCAGTGCTAGTTCTAGGGAGGCGGATTCTTCACCCCTCCACTTT
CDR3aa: CSASSREADSSPLHF

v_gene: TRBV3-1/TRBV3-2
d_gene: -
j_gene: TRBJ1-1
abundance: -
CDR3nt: TGTGCCAGCAGCCATCTTGGACAGCTTGAAGCTTTCTTT
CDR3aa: CASSHLGQLEAFF

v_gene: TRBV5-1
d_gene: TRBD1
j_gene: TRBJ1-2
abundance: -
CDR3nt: TGCGCCAGCAGCTTAGGGCCGGACAGGGCCCGTGGCTACACCTTC
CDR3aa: CASSLGPDRARGYTF

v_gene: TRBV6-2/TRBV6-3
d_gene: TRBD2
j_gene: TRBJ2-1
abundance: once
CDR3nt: TGTGCCAGCAGTTACGAGGGGACTAGCGGGATCAATGAGCAGTTCTTC
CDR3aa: CASSYEGTSGINEQFF

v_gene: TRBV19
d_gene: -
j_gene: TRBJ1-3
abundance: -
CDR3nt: TGTGCCAGTAGTGTGGGGGTCCACTCTGGAAACACCATATATTTT
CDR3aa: CASSVGVHSGNTIYF